This record concerns one T cell receptor (beta chain) sequence. Its antigen remains unknown. Assay: immunoSEQ multiplex PCR; the TCRdb copy retains only in-frame clones and omits some. This table has around 38,000 clones, 78% appearing once. This specimen comes from a study of OX40 agonist ivuxolimab in advanced cancers. Overall study context: The drug used for patients, ivuxolimab, was an agonistic anti-OX40 (CD134) antibody.

Findings and caveats of the study: Antigens targeted by the expanded peripheral T cells were not determined.

The CDR3 covers 16 residues. Germline CDR1 and CDR2: MGHRA and YSYEKL. Trimming shortened V by 1 base and J by 0 bases, and 9 bases separated the two germline ends. The gene calls are TRBV4-1 and TRBJ2-2; D ambiguous. The starting material was CD4+ or CD8+ T cells sorted from blood, obtained in a trial of the OX40 agonist ivuxolimab. The TCR was taken from an adult with an advanced solid tumor such as melanoma, head and neck, liver or kidney cancer. The CDR3 protein is CASSQVPVANTGELFF. DNA of the CDR3: TGCGCCAGCAGCCAAGTTCCAGTGGCGAACACCGGGGAGCTGTTTTTT.